The T cell receptor beta chain under discussion was sequenced for a study of cytomegalovirus exposure and HLA in healthy donors. The PCR made use of 60 Vbeta and 13 Jbeta primers. Generated by immunoSEQ multiplex PCR, the TCRdb table keeps only in-frame clones and is missing some. The data contain about 150,000 clones, approximately 80% of them singletons. As for this clone: The antigen is unknown.

The study's findings and limits: In a later analysis, a missense DCLRE1C variant was linked to TCR beta V- and J-gene trimming. Listed as cytomegalovirus-associated were over 150 TCR beta chains. In a later analysis, a genetic analysis reported fewer productive-TCR N-insertions in an Asian-associated ancestry cluster than the cohort average. According to a later analysis, most TCR beta chains associated with CMV appeared HLA-restricted.

This receptor was identified in a woman between 18 and 29 years old in good health and CMV-seronegative. The sequenced sample consisted of PBMCs.

The DNA of the CDR3 is TGTGCCAGCAGCTTACCCGGACAGGCAGGGGAGCAGTACTTC. Amino acids: CASSLPGQAGEQYF. V gene TRBV7-8 combines with J gene TRBJ2-7; 7 bases align to TRBD1. Germline V gene lookup returns CDR1 SGHVS and CDR2 FQNEAQ. The junction had 8 bases not matched to a gene; V was cut back by 2 bases and J by 7 bases. This CDR3 comprises 14 residues.